These 2 T cell receptor beta chains were sequenced from one sample in a study of neurological immune-mediated disorders. Using its own MiXCR run on the 5' RACE reads, TCRdb lists one record per CDR3 protein. Here the sample spans roughly 23,000 distinct CDR3 sequences, over 9.5% being singletons. The sequencing sample was made of PBMCs. These receptors all stem from a woman aged 55-69 years with HTLV-1-associated myelopathy (HAM/TSP).

The chain uses TRBV2 and TRBJ2-3; 7 bases agree with TRBD2. V lost 4 bases to trimming and J lost 3 bases; unmatched junction nucleotides: 10. Germline CDR1 is SNHLY and CDR2 is FYNNEI. The CDR3 is 16 amino acids. CDR3 bases: TGTGCCAGCAGTGGAGATATGCGGGGGATAACAGATACGCAGTATTTT. It specifies CASSGDMRGITDTQYF.

This clonotype has at least ten counts. The rearrangement joins TRBV5-1 to TRBJ2-1; TRBD2 matches at 12 bases. CDR1 and CDR2 (germline): SGHRS, YFSETQ. The CDR3 covers 17 residues. V lost 2 bases, J lost 9 bases, and 12 bases stayed unmatched. The CDR3 DNA follows: TGCGCCAGCAGCTTACCGTTGTCTAGCGGGGGGGCCAGTGAGCAGTTCTTC. This gives the protein CASSLPLSSGGASEQFF.